One T cell receptor beta chain is described in this entry. No antigen is known for it. The CDR3 extends over 12 amino acids. V lost 3 bases and J lost 14; bases outside the gene matches: 10. Germline loops: CDR1 SGHNT, CDR2 YYREEE (reference sequence). Both 60 Vbeta primers and 13 Jbeta primers went into the PCR. Generated by immunoSEQ multiplex PCR, the TCRdb table keeps only in-frame clones and is missing some. The profile shows about 110,000 clones, over 70% of them singletons. The sample belongs to a study of cytomegalovirus exposure and HLA in healthy donors. Unrecorded immune exposure was likely among donors, who were nominally healthy when sampled. The study's findings and limits: Listed as cytomegalovirus-associated were 150 or so TCR beta chains. V- and J-gene trimming of TCR beta was linked (in a later analysis) to a missense DCLRE1C variant.

The clonotype comes from a man between 25 and 39 years old in good health and CMV-seronegative. The sequenced sample was PBMCs. The V and J genes are TRBV5-4 and TRBJ2-5; 7 bases agree with TRBD2. The CDR3 DNA reads as TGTGCCAGCAGCTATTGGGACTACCCAAAATACTTC. Amino acid sequence: CASSYWDYPKYF.